The 14 T cell receptor beta chains reported below all come from one sample, sequenced in a study of siplizumab effects on memory and regulatory T cells. Here immunoSEQ multiplex PCR was the method, and the copy in TCRdb shows in-frame clones only, minus some. The sample yields some 62,000 clones, less than 80% seen once. Sequencing input: memory CD4+ T cells sorted from blood. These receptors were collected from a human donor in good health.

The chain is built from TRBV7-6 and TRBJ1-2; TRBD1 agrees at 11 bases. J was trimmed by 7 bases and V by 5 bases; bases with no gene match: 12. CDR3 length: 16 amino acids. Germline CDR1 reads SGHVS; CDR2 reads FNYEAQ. The CDR3 spells CASSPNRPGQGGGYTF. In DNA form, the CDR3 reads TGTGCCAGCAGCCCAAACCGACCGGGACAGGGGGGTGGCTACACCTTC.

This chain joins TRBV27 and TRBJ1-3; unclear D gene. This CDR3 spans 13 amino acids. The germline V and J ends were trimmed by 2 bases and 2 bases, with 4 bases remaining between them. CDR1 is MNHEY, CDR2 SMNVEV, per germline (reference sequence). The CDR3 DNA sequence: TGTGCCAGCAGTTTAGCGGCTGGAAACACCATATATTTT. It codes for CASSLAAGNTIYF.

The chain uses TRBV19 and TRBJ1-6, with D possibly matching TRBD1 (5 bases). This CDR3 comprises 15 residues. Germline CDR1 reads LNHDA; CDR2 reads SQIVND (reference sequence). V was trimmed by 6 bases and J by 8 bases, leaving 17 bases between them. This CDR3 reads CASSTSWGGHSPLHF. For the CDR3, the DNA is TGTGCCAGTAGCACCTCCTGGGGGGGACATTCACCCCTCCACTTT.

This clone was seen a handful of times. This rearrangement joins TRBV7-9 to TRBJ1-6, with D possibly matching TRBD1 (5 bases). The germline V gene encodes CDR1 SEHNR and CDR2 FQNEAQ (reference sequence). This CDR3 comprises 15 residues. Trimming took 4 bases from V and 8 from J, leaving 15 bases between them. The CDR3 region is CASSSGLQVDSPLHF. In nucleotides, the CDR3 is TGTGCCAGCAGCTCGGGACTCCAGGTCGATTCACCCCTCCACTTT.

As for this clone: This specimen includes other DNA sequences encoding the same CDR3. The chain employs TRBV27 and TRBJ2-3; 9 bases map to TRBD2. The germline CDR1 and CDR2 sequences are MNHEY and SMNVEV (reference sequence). The CDR3 length is 15 residues. Trimming removed 2 bases from V and 3 bases from J; junction bases left unmatched: 3. The CDR3 DNA sequence: TGTGCCAGCAGTTTAGGGGCGGGGGGGACAGATACGCAGTATTTT. Encoded protein: CASSLGAGGTDTQYF.

J is TRBJ1-2 and V is TRBV2; D possibly corresponds to TRBD1 (5 bases). The V gene lost 7 bases and the J gene lost 8 bases, with 14 bases spanning the gap. The germline V gene has CDR1 SNHLY and CDR2 FYNNEI. This CDR3 spans 12 amino acids. The CDR3 bases are TGTGCCAGCATGGGGAGGGGAGGGGGCTACACCTTC. Translating it yields CASMGRGGGYTF.

The chain couples TRBV6-6 to TRBJ1-1; D perhaps matches TRBD1 (5 bases). Germline V lookup: CDR1 MNHNY, CDR2 SVGAGI (reference sequence). The length of the CDR3 is 15 residues. The V end lost 1 base, the J end lost 3 bases, and 12 bases lay between the germline ends. CDR3 loop: CASSYLGVWYTEAFF. CDR3 in DNA: TGTGCCAGCAGTTACTTAGGGGTGTGGTACACTGAAGCTTTCTTT.

The V call is TRBV5-1, the J call TRBJ2-5, with a tentative D call TRBD2 (7 bases). V lost 5 bases, J lost 4 bases, and 12 bases lay in between. From germline, CDR1 is SGHRS and CDR2 YFSETQ. This CDR3 comprises 13 residues. The CDR3 region has the DNA TGCGCCAGCAGACACAGGGAGGGAGAGACCCAGTACTTC. Amino acid sequence: CASRHREGETQYF.

This clone was counted a few times. V and J are TRBV19 and TRBJ2-2, with D uncertain. The CDR3 covers 12 residues. The germline gives CDR1 LNHDA, CDR2 SQIVND (reference sequence). The germline V and J ends were trimmed by 5 bases and 7 bases, with 8 bases remaining between them. The CDR3 loop reads CASSPGVGELFF. The DNA for the CDR3 is TGTGCCAGTAGTCCGGGTGTCGGGGAGCTGTTTTTT.

The gene calls are TRBV2 and TRBJ1-2, with TRBD1 matching 7 bases. Unmatched junction bases numbered 2, after V lost 2 bases and J lost 5 bases. Germline loops: CDR1 SNHLY, CDR2 FYNNEI. The CDR3 is made up of 13 amino acids. CDR3 protein: CASSESGGYGYTF. The CDR3, as DNA: TGTGCCAGCAGTGAATCAGGGGGGTATGGCTACACCTTC.

This clone was recorded once. The genes are TRBV12-5 and TRBJ2-1; D unresolved. The CDR3 extends over 12 amino acids. Germline CDR1 and CDR2: LGHNT and FRNRAP. Trimming took off 2 bases at V and 5 bases at J, with 4 bases between the two ends. DNA for the CDR3: TGTGCTAGTGGTTTGAGGGACAATGAGCAGTTCTTC. It specifies CASGLRDNEQFF.

V gene TRBV2 combines with J gene TRBJ2-3; 12 bases are shared with TRBD2. J lost 5 bases, V lost 7 bases, and 10 bases had no gene match. The V gene's germline CDR1 is SNHLY and CDR2 FYNNEI. This CDR3 region has 16 residues. The CDR3 loop is CASMTRTSGVGDTQYF. DNA of the CDR3: TGTGCCAGCATGACAAGGACTAGCGGGGTTGGAGATACGCAGTATTTT.

V is TRBV28 and J is TRBJ1-1, with 9 bases that match TRBD1. J lost 5 bases, V lost 7 bases, and 8 bases had no gene match. Per germline, CDR1 MDHEN and CDR2 SYDVKM. The CDR3 extends over 14 amino acids. Here the CDR3 reads CASTVNRGRTEAFF. CDR3 sequence (DNA): TGTGCCAGCACGGTGAACAGGGGGCGGACTGAAGCTTTCTTT.

V is TRBV5-1 and J is TRBJ2-3, with 10 bases fitting TRBD1. The V segment lost 1 base and the J segment 2 bases; nucleotides outside the gene matches: 4. CDR1 is SGHRS, CDR2 YFSETQ, per germline. The CDR3 extends over 16 amino acids. CDR3 nucleotide sequence: TGCGCCAGCAGCTTGCTAGGGACAGGGGACACAGATACGCAGTATTTT. Translated: CASSLLGTGDTDTQYF.